This T cell receptor (beta chain) was sequenced in a study of cytomegalovirus exposure and HLA in healthy donors. Primers included in the PCR were 60 Vbeta and 13 Jbeta primers. Some clones are missing from TCRdb's copy, which holds only in-frame ones; the method was immunoSEQ multiplex PCR. The table includes some 150,000 clones, 60% to 85% detected once. V gave up 1 base and J gave up 5 bases; unmatched junction bases: 5. Germline lookup yields CDR1 KGHSH and CDR2 LQKENI. This CDR3 spans 15 amino acids. The rearrangement uses TRBV18 and TRBJ2-5, with 9 bases lining up with TRBD1. The source of this sequence is a woman aged 40-49 years in good health and CMV-seropositive. The sample taken for sequencing was PBMCs. CDR3 sequence reads: CASSPRTGEGETQYF. The CDR3 DNA follows: TGTGCCAGCTCACCACGGACAGGGGAAGGGGAGACCCAGTACTTC.